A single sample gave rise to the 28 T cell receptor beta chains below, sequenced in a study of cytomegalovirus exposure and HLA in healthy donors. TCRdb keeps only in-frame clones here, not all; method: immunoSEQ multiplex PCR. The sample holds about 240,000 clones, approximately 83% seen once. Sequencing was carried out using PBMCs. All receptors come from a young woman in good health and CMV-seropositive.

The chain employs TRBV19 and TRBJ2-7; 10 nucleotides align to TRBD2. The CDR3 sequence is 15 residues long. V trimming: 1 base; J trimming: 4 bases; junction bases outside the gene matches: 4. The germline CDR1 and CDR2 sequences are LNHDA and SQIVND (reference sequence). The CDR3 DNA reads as TGTGCCAGTAGTATAGGGACTAGCGGAGCTTACGAGCAGTACTTC. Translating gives CASSIGTSGAYEQYF.

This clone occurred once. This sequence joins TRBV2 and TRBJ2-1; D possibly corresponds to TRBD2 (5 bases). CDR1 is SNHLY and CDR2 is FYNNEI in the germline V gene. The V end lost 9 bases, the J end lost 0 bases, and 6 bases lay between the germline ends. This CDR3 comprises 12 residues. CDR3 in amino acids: CARGSSYNEQFF. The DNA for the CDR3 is TGTGCCAGAGGGAGCTCCTACAATGAGCAGTTCTTC.

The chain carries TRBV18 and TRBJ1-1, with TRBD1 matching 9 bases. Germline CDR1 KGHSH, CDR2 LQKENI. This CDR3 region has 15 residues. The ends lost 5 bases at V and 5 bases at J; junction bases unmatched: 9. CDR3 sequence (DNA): TGTGCCAGCTCAGCCACAGGGGGCGGGAGAACTGAAGCTTTCTTT. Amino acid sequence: CASSATGGGRTEAFF. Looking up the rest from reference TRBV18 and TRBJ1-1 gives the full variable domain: NAGVMQNPRHLVRRRGQEARLRCSPMKGHSHVYWYRQLPEEGLKFMVYLQKENIIDESGMPKERFSAEFPKEGPSILRIQQVVRGDSAAYFCASSATGGGRTEAFFGQGTRLTVV.

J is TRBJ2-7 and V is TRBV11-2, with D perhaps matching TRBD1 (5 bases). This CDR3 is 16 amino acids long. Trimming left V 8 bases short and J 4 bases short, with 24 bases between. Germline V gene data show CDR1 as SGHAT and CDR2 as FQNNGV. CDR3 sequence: CASSPISRQGSYEQYF. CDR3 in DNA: TGTGCCAGCTCCCCTATTTCGCGGCAGGGAAGTTACGAGCAGTACTTC.

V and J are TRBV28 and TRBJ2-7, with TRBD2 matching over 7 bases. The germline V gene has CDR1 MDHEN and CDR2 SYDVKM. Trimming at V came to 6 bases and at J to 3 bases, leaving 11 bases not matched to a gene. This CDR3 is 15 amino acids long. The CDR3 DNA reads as TGTGCCAGCAGCTTGGGGGGGTCCGTTTTCTACGAGCAGTACTTC. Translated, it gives CASSLGGSVFYEQYF.

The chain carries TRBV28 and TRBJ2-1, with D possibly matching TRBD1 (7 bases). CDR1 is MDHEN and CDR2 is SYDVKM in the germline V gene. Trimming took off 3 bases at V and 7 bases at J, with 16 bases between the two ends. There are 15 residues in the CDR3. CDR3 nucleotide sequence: TGTGCCAGCAGTTTTCAGGGACCAGGGGGGAATGAGCAGTTCTTC. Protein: CASSFQGPGGNEQFF.

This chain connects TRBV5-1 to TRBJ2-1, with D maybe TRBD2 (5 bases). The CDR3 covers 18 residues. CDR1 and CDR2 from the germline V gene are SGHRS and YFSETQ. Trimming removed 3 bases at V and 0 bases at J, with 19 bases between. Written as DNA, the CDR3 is TGCGCCAGCAGCTCTAATACCAAAGCGGAAAGCTCCTACAATGAGCAGTTCTTC. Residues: CASSSNTKAESSYNEQFF.

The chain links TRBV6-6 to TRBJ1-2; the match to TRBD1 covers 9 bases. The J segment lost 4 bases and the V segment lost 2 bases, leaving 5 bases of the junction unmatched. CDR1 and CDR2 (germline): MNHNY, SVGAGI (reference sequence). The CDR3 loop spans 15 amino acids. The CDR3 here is CASSYLSGQGYGYTF. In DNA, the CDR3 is TGTGCCAGCAGTTACCTCTCGGGACAGGGCTATGGCTACACCTTC.

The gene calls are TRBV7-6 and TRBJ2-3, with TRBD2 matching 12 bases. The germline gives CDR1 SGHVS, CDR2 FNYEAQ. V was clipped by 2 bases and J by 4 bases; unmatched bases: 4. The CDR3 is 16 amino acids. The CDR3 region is CASSLWTSGKADTQYF. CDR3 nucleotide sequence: TGTGCCAGCAGCTTATGGACTAGCGGGAAGGCAGATACGCAGTATTTT.

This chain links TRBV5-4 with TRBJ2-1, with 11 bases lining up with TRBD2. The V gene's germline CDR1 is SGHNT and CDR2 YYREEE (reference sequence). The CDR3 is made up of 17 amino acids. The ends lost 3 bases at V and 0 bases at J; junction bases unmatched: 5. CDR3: CASSYEGTSGSYNEQFF. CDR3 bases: TGTGCCAGCAGCTACGAGGGGACTAGCGGCTCCTACAATGAGCAGTTCTTC.

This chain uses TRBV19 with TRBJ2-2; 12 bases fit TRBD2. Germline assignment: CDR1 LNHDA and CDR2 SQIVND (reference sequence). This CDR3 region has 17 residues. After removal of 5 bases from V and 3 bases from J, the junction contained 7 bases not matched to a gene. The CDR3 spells CASSRPSGRGYTGELFF. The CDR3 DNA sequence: TGTGCCAGTAGTCGTCCTAGCGGGAGGGGGTACACCGGGGAGCTGTTTTTT.

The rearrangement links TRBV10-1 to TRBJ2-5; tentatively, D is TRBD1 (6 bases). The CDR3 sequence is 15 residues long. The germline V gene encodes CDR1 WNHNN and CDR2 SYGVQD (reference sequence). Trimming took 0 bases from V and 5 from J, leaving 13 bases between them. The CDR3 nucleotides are TGCGCCAGCAGTGAGTCACAGGGCCTGCGGGAGACCCAGTACTTC. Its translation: CASSESQGLRETQYF.

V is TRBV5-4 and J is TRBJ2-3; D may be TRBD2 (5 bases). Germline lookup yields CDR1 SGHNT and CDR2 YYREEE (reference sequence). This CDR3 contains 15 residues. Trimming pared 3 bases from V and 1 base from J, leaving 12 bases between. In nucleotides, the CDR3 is TGTGCCAGCAGCTGGTGGGTACTAGGCACAGATACGCAGTATTTT. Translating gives CASSWWVLGTDTQYF.

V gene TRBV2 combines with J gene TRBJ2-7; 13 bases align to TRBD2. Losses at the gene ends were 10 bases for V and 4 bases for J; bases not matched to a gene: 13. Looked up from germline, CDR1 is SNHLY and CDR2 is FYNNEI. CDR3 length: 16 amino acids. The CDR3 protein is CAIKGTSGNKGYEQYF. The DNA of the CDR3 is TGTGCCATCAAAGGGACTAGCGGGAACAAGGGTTACGAGCAGTACTTC.

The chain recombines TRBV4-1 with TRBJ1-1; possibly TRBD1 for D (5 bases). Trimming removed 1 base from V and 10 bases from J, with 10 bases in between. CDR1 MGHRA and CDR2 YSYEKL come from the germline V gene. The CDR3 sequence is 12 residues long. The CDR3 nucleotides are TGCGCCAGCAGCCAAGGTCCGGGGGGAGCTTTCTTT. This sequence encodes CASSQGPGGAFF.

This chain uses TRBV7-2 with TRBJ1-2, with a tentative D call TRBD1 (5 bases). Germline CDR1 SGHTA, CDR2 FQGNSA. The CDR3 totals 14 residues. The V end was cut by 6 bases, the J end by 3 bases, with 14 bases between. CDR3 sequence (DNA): TGTGCCAGCAGAGGGCCGGGAGGGGACTATGGCTACACCTTC. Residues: CASRGPGGDYGYTF.

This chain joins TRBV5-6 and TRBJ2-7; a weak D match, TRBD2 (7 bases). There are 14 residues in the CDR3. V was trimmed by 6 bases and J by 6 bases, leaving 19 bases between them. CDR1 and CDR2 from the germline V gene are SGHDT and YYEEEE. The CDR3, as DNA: TGTGCCAGCAAGAGGGGGGGAGGGCCTCTCGAGCAGTACTTC. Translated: CASKRGGGPLEQYF. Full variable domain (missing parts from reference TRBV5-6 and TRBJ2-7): DAGVTQSPTHLIKTRGQQVTLRCSPKSGHDTVSWYQQALGQGPQFIFQYYEEEERQRGNFPDRFSGHQFPNYSSELNVNALLLGDSALYLCASKRGGGPLEQYFGPGTRLTVT.

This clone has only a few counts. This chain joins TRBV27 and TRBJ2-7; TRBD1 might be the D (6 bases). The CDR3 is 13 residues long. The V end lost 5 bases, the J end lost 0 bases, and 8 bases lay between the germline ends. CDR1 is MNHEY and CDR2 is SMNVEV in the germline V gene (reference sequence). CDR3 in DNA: TGTGCCAGCAGTAGGGGGAGCTCCTACGAGCAGTACTTC. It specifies CASSRGSSYEQYF.

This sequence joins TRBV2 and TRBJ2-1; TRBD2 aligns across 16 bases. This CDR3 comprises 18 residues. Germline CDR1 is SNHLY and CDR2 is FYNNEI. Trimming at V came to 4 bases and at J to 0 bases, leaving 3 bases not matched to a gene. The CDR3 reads CASSGGLAGGSSYNEQFF. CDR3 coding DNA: TGTGCCAGCAGTGGGGGACTAGCGGGAGGGAGCTCCTACAATGAGCAGTTCTTC.

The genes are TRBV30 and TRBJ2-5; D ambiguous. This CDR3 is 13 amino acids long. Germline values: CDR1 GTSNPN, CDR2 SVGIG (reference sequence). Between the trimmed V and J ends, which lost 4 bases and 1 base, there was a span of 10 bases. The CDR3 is CAWIKERQETQYF. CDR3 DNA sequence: TGTGCCTGGATAAAGGAGCGCCAAGAGACCCAGTACTTC.

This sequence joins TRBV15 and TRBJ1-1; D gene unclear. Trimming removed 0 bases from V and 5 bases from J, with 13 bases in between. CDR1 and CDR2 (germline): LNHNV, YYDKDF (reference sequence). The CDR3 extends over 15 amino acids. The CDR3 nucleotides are TGTGCCACCAGCAGAGAAGAGGGTGGGTGGACTGAAGCTTTCTTT. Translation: CATSREEGGWTEAFF.

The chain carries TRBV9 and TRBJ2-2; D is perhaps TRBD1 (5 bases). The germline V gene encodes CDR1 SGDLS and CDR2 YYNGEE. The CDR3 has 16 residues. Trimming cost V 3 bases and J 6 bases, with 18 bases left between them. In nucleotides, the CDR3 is TGTGCCAGCAGCGCGAAAGGGGCAGTGTCTCCCGGGGAGCTGTTTTTT. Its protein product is CASSAKGAVSPGELFF.

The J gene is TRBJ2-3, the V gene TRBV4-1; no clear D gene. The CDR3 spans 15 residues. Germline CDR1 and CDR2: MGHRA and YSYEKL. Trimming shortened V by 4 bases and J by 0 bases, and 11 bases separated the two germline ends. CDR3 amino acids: CASSPVAKSTDTQYF. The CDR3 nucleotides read TGCGCCAGCAGCCCAGTAGCAAAGAGCACAGATACGCAGTATTTT.

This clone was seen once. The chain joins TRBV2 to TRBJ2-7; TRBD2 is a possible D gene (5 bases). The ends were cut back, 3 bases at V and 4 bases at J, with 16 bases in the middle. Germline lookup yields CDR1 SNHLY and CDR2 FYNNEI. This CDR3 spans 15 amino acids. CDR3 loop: CASSDIVALAYEQYF. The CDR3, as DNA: TGTGCCAGCAGTGATATAGTAGCGTTGGCTTACGAGCAGTACTTC.

CDR3 amino acids: CASSPGLAYSTDTQYF. The CDR3 DNA follows: TGCGCCAGCAGCCCGGGACTAGCGTATAGCACAGATACGCAGTATTTT. The V and J genes are TRBV5-1 and TRBJ2-3; 10 nucleotides agree with TRBD2. The V gene's germline CDR1 is SGHRS and CDR2 YFSETQ. V shed 4 bases and J 0 bases; nucleotides not matched to a gene: 5. CDR3 length: 16 amino acids.

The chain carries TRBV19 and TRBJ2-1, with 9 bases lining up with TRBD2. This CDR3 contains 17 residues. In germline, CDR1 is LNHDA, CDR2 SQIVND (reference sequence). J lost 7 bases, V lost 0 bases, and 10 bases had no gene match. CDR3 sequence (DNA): TGTGCCAGTAGTATAGACCTCGAGGCGGGAGGGCGTAATGAGCAGTTCTTC. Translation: CASSIDLEAGGRNEQFF.

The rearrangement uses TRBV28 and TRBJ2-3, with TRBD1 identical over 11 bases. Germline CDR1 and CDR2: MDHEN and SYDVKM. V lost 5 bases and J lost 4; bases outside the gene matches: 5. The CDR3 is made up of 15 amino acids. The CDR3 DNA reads TGTGCCAGCAGTCCCTGGACAGGGGGCGCAGATACGCAGTATTTT. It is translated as CASSPWTGGADTQYF.

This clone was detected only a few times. CDR3 sequence: CASSFTEQGNQPQHF. CDR3 DNA: TGTGCCAGCAGCTTCACCGAGCAGGGCAATCAGCCCCAGCATTTT. The V call is TRBV7-9, the J call TRBJ1-5, with D uncertain. The CDR3 runs to 15 residues. Per germline, CDR1 SEHNR and CDR2 FQNEAQ (reference sequence). V was trimmed by 3 bases and J by 2 bases, leaving 11 bases between them. Drawing the rest from reference TRBV7-9 and TRBJ1-5, the complete variable domain is DTGVSQNPRHKITKRGQNVTFRCDPISEHNRLYWYRQTLGQGPEFLTYFQNEAQLEKSRLLSDRFSAERPKGSFSTLEIQRTEQGDSAMYLCASSFTEQGNQPQHFGDGTRLSIL.